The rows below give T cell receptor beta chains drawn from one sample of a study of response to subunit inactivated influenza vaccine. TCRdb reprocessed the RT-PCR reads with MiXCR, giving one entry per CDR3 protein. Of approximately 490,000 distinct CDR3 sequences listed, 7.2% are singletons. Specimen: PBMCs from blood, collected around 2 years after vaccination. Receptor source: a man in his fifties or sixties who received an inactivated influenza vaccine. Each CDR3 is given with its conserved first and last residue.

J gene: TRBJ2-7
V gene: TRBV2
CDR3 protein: CASIGDRASYEQYF

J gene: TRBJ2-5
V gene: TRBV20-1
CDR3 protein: CSVRLARVPKETQYF

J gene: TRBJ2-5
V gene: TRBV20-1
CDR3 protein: CSARDQTGRETQYF

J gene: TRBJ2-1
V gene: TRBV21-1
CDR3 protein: CASSTQRGGGEQFF

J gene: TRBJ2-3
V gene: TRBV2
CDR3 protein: CASSEGRLAGGRGTQYF

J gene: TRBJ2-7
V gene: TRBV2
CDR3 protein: CASSEALGAYEQYF

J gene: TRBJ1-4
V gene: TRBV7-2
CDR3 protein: CASRDGTRNEKLFF

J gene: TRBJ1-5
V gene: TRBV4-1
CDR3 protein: CASSQIGYQPQHF

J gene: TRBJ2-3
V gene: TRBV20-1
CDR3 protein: CSARGLAGGTDTQYF

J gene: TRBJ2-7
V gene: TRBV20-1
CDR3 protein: CSAESGTGRIEQYF

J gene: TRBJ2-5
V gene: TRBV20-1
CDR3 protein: CSAREAGGPETQYF

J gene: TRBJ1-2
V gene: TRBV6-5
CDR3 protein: CASSYSDSNYGYTF

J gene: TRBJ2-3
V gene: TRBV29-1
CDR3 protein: CSVGPNTDTQYF

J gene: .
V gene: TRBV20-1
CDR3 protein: CSARDRARSTDTQHF

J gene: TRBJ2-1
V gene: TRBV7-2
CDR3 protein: CASSTRLVGVYNEQFF

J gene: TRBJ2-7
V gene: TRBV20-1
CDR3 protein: CSARTSGLFSYEQYF

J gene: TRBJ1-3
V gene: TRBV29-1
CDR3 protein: CSVEDRTAGNTIYF

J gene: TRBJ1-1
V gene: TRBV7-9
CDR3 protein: CASSAGLNTEAFF

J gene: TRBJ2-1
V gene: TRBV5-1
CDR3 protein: CASSLGLARDNEQFF

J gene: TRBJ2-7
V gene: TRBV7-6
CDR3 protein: CASSLKAGQGHSTLTYEQYF

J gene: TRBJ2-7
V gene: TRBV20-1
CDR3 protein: CSATRQDLSYEQYF

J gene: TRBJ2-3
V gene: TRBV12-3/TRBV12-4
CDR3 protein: CASSLSGQGSADTQYF

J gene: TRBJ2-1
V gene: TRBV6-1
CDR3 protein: CASRLAGGRYEQFF

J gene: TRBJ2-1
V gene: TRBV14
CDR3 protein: CASSQFRGVSYNEQFF

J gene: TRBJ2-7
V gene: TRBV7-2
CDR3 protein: CASSSNPGVHEQYF

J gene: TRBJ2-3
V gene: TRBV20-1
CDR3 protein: CSAEWTVKTDTQYF

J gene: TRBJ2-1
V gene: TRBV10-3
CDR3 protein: CAISDYRDGSSYNEQFF

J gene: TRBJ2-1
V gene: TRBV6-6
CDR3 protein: CASSSTSNNEQFF

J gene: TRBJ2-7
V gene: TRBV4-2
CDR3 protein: CASSQDQAGFNEQYF

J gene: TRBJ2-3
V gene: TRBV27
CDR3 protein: CASSSAASRTATDTQYF

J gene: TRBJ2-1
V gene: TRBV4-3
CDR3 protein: CASSQDWDRGYNEQFF

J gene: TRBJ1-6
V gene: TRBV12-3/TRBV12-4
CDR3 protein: CASSPRQGGNSPLHF

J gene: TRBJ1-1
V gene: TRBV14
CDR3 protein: CASSQGVLRNTEAFF

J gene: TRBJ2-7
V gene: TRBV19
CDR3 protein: CASTPKSGTPYYEQYF

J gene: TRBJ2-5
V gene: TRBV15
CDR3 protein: CATSSRGGRETQYF

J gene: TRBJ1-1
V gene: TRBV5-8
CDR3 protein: CASSLGGLLGTEAFF

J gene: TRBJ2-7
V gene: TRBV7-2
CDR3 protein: CASSTRSSGVGYEQYF

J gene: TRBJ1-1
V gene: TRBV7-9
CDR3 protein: CASSLSSQGEAFF

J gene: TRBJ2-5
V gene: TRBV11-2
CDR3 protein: CASSLVVDQYF

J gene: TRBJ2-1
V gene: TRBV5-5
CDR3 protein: CARGPGPDNEQFF

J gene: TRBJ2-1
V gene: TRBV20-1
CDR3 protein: CSASGLAKLEYNEQFF

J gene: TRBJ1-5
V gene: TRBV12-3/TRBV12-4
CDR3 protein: CASSLEGNSNQPQHF

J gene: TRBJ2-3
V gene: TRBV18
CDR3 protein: CASSPRALSTDTQYF

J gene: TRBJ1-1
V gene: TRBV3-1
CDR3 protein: CASSQDVRGTEAFF

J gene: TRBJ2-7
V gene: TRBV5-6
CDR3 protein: CASSSLTTIGEREQYF

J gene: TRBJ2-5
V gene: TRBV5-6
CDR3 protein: CASSLSGRRETQYF

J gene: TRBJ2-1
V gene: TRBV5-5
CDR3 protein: CASSWREFNNEQFF

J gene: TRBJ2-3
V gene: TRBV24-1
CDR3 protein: CATSDLLPDTQYF

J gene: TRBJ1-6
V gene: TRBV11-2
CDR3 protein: CASSLRQGDNSPLHF

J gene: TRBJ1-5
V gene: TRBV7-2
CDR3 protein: CASSFGNNNQPQHF

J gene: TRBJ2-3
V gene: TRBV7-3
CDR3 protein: CASSRGLAGDTQYF

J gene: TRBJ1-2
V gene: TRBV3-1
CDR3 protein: CASSQAGIHGYTF

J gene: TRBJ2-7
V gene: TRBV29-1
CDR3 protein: CSVEGKTKDEQYF

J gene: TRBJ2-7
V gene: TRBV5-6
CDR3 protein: CASSSPPGTTYF

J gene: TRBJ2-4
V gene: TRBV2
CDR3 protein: CASSSGTMRLAKNIQYF

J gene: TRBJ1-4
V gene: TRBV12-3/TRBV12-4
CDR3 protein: CASSSGGTNEKLFF

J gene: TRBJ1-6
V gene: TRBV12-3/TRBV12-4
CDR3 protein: CASSSLLDSPLHF

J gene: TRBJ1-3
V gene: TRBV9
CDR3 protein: CASSLDSDSGNTIYF

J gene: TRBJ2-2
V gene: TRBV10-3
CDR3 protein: CAIGTSGSGDTGELFF

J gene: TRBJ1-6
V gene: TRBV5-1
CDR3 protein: CASSRQGSSPLHF